Described below is a single T cell receptor beta chain sequence and its context. The data are from a study of blood T cell repertoires in COVID-19. Across the whole study: The United States, Italy and Spain were the sources of the acute and convalescent COVID-19 samples.

Deletions cut 1 base from V and 4 bases from J, with 5 bases between. Looked up from germline, CDR1 is SGDLS and CDR2 is YYNGEE. This CDR3 comprises 12 residues. Allocation to cohorts depended on clinical history reported by the participants. Recovered status applied to Cohort 3 donors who had two consecutive negative PCRs. It also applied to those with clearance or with symptom resolution. Per the original data handling: Amplified reference gene primers provided the basis for estimating nucleated cell counts. Repertoires were generated with immunoSEQ multiplex PCR, while TCRdb's copy carries only in-frame clones and drops some. V, J and clone size were drawn from that table, and D and trimming were deduced from the DNA. Here the sample spans fewer than 250,000 clones, about 88% being singletons.

The chain recombines TRBV9 with TRBJ1-2; D not certain. Sequencing was done on a sample of PBMCs or T cells enriched from blood (not recorded which). This TCR was recovered from a woman aged 25-40 years who had recovered from COVID-19. Here the CDR3 reads CASSVHSYGYTF. Here the CDR3 DNA reads TGTGCCAGCAGCGTACATAGCTATGGCTACACCTTC. Full variable domain (missing parts from reference TRBV9 and TRBJ1-2): DSGVTQTPKHLITATGQRVTLRCSPRSGDLSVYWYQQSLDQGLQFLIQYYNGEERAKGNILERFSAQQFPDLHSELNLSSLELGDSALYFCASSVHSYGYTFGSGTRLTVV.